This is a list of T cell receptor beta chains from one sample in a study of shared clonotypes between healthy human individuals. Clones were read by immunoSEQ multiplex PCR, and TCRdb kept only the in-frame ones, dropping some. This table has under 1 million clones, just over 95% appearing once. The sample comprised naive CD8+ T cells sorted from blood. Source of these receptors: a man in his thirties or forties in good health. The CDR3 runs from the conserved cysteine through the conserved F or W. A D gene is named only where the DNA matches it firmly. Clone size is not always given. Where it is, it says once, few, many or a class for expanded clones.

v_gene	j_gene	abundance	d_gene	CDR3nt	CDR3aa
TRBV15	TRBJ1-4	once	TRBD1	TGTGCCACCAGCCTTGGACAGGGAAGAGAAAAACTGTTTTTT	CATSLGQGREKLFF
TRBV9	TRBJ1-1	.	TRBD1	TGTGCCAGCAGCACCCGGACAGGTTTGAACACTGAAGCTTTCTTT	CASSTRTGLNTEAFF
TRBV6-5	TRBJ2-5	.	TRBD2	TGTGCCAGCAGTTATCTAGCGGGAGAGGGGCAAGAGACCCAGTACTTC	CASSYLAGEGQETQYF
TRBV9	TRBJ2-1	.	.	TGTGCCAGCAGCGTAGACGGAGAAAACAATGAGCAGTTCTTC	CASSVDGENNEQFF
TRBV27	TRBJ2-1	.	TRBD2	TGTGCCAGCAGTTTGGGACTAGCGTTCGATGAGCAGTTCTTC	CASSLGLAFDEQFF
TRBV5-1	TRBJ2-1	.	.	TGCGCCAGCAGCCTTTCCGGGACCCGAAATGAGCAGTTCTTC	CASSLSGTRNEQFF
TRBV4-1	TRBJ2-3	.	.	TGCGCCAGCAGCCAAAACTCAGGGGTGGGGACAGATACGCAGTATTTT	CASSQNSGVGTDTQYF
TRBV5-6	TRBJ2-7	.	.	TGTGCCAGCAGCTCGGGATTGAGCTCCTACGAGCAGTACTTC	CASSSGLSSYEQYF
TRBV27	TRBJ1-5	.	TRBD1	TGTGCCAGCAGTTCAGGGGGCCCGGAGCCCCAGCATTTT	CASSSGGPEPQHF
TRBV11-2	TRBJ2-3	.	.	TGTGCCAGCAGCTTAGTAGGGGATACGCAGTATTTT	CASSLVGDTQYF
TRBV11-2	TRBJ1-4	.	.	TGTGCCAGCAGCTTAGCCGGTCAGGGTGAGGCTAATGAAAAACTGTTTTTT	CASSLAGQGEANEKLFF